A selection of T cell receptor beta chains follows, all from one sample in a study of blood T cell repertoires in COVID-19. TCRdb's table, derived via immunoSEQ multiplex PCR, lists solely in-frame clones and lacks some. The table shows 100,000 or so clones, with approximately 90% occurring only once. Sequencing was carried out using peripheral blood. The source is a woman aged 45-59 years in a cohort sampled during active COVID-19. Each CDR3 is given with its conserved first and last residue. A D gene is named only where the DNA matches it firmly. Some rows have no size entry. The others give once, few or many, or a class for an expanded clone.

J: TRBJ2-6; size: once; D: TRBD1; V: TRBV9; DNA: TGTGCCAGCAGCGTAGGTGTGGGACAGGAGTACTCTGGGGCCAACGTCCTGACTTTC; CDR3: CASSVGVGQEYSGANVLTF
J: TRBJ2-1; size: NA; D: TRBD1; V: TRBV12-5; DNA: TGTGCTAGTGTCAGGGGACAGGGGTTCACTGAGCAGTTCTTC; CDR3: CASVRGQGFTEQFF
J: TRBJ2-5; size: NA; D: TRBD2; V: TRBV24-1; DNA: TGTGCCTCCCAGCGGGGGGACCAAGAGACCCAGTACTTC; CDR3: CASQRGDQETQYF
J: TRBJ2-4; size: NA; D: NA; V: TRBV19; DNA: TGTGCCAGTAGTATGACAGTACAAAACATTCAGTACTTC; CDR3: CASSMTVQNIQYF
J: TRBJ1-4; size: NA; D: NA; V: TRBV3-1/TRBV3-2; DNA: TGTGCCAGCAGCCCAGTGGGAGCGAAGGAAAAACTGTTTTTT; CDR3: CASSPVGAKEKLFF
J: TRBJ2-7; size: NA; D: NA; V: TRBV5-4; DNA: TGTGCCAGCAGCGCTACAGGGATCTACGAGCAGTACTTC; CDR3: CASSATGIYEQYF
J: TRBJ2-3; size: once; D: NA; V: TRBV5-1; DNA: TGCGCCAGCAGCTCCCAAGATACGCAGTATTTT; CDR3: CASSSQDTQYF
J: TRBJ1-1; size: once; D: NA; V: TRBV6-5; DNA: TGTGCCAGCCAGCTCGGGGAGGGGGACACTGAAGCTTTCTTT; CDR3: CASQLGEGDTEAFF
J: TRBJ2-2; size: NA; D: NA; V: TRBV10-1; DNA: TGCGCCAGCAGTCGCGGCGGTTATTCGTCCGGGGAGCTGTTTTTT; CDR3: CASSRGGYSSGELFF
J: TRBJ1-3; size: NA; D: NA; V: TRBV10-2; DNA: TGCGCCAGCAGTGAGGCGGGCGGCTCTGGAAACACCATATATTTT; CDR3: CASSEAGGSGNTIYF
J: TRBJ1-6; size: few; D: NA; V: TRBV6-1; DNA: TGTGCCAGCAGTCCCCAGGGGACGGATTCACCCCTCCACTTT; CDR3: CASSPQGTDSPLHF
J: TRBJ2-4; size: NA; D: NA; V: TRBV9; DNA: TGTGCCAGCAGCCCAAAGACACATAACATTCAGTACTTC; CDR3: CASSPKTHNIQYF
J: TRBJ2-3; size: NA; D: NA; V: TRBV7-2; DNA: TGTGCCAGCAGTACTGCCGCGGGGGCCCCCACAGATACGCAGTATTTT; CDR3: CASSTAAGAPTDTQYF
J: TRBJ2-1; size: NA; D: NA; V: TRBV11-3; DNA: TGTGCCAGCAGCCCTAGCTCGGGGGTTGATAGCTCCTACAATGAGCAGTTCTTC; CDR3: CASSPSSGVDSSYNEQFF
J: TRBJ1-1; size: NA; D: NA; V: TRBV11-2; DNA: TGTGCCAGCAGCTCTACAGGGTGGTTAACTGAAGCTTTCTTT; CDR3: CASSSTGWLTEAFF
J: TRBJ1-3; size: NA; D: TRBD1; V: TRBV6-6; DNA: TGTGCCAGCAACCAACAGGGGGGAACTGGAAACACCATATATTTT; CDR3: CASNQQGGTGNTIYF